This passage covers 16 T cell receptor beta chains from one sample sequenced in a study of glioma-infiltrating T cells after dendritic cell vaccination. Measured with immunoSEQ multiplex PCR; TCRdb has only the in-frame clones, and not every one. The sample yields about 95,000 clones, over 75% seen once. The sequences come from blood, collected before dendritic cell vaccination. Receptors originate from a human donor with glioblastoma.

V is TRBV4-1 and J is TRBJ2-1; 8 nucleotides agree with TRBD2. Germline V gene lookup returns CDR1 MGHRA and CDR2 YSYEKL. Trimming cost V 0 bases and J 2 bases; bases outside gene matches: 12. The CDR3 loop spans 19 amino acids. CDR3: CASSQEDLGGGPAYNEQFF. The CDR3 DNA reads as TGCGCCAGCAGCCAAGAAGATCTTGGCGGGGGGCCAGCCTACAATGAGCAGTTCTTC.

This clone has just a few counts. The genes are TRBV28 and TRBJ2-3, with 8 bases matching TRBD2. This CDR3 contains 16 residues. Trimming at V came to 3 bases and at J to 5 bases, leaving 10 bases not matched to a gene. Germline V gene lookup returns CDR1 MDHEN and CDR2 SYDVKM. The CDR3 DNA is TGTGCCAGCAGTTTGGGACTAGTCCGGGATGGAGATACGCAGTATTTT. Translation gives CASSLGLVRDGDTQYF.

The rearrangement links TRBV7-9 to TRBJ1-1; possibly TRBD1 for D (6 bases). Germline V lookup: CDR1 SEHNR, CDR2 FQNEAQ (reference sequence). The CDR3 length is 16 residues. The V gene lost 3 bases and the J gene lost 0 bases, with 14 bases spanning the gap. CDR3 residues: CASSFLTGTMNTEAFF. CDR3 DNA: TGTGCCAGCAGCTTTCTTACAGGGACTATGAACACTGAAGCTTTCTTT.

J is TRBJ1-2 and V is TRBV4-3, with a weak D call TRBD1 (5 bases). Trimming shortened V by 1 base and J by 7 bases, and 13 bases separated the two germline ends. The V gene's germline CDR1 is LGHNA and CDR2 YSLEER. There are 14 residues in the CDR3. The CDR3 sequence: CASSQVQGGGGYTF. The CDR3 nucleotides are TGCGCCAGCAGCCAAGTCCAGGGAGGAGGTGGCTACACCTTC.

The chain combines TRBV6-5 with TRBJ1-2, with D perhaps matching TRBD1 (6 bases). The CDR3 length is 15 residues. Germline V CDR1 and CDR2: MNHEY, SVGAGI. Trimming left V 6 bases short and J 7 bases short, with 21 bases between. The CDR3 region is CASSRRAGAGGGYTF. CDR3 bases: TGTGCCAGCAGCCGCAGGGCGGGGGCGGGGGGTGGCTACACCTTC.

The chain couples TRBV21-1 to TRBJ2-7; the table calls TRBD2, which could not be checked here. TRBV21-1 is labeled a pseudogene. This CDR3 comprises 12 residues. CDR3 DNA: TGTGCCAGCAGCAAGTCTTGGAGTGAGCAGTACTTC. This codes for CASSKSWSEQYF.

The CDR3 nucleotides read TGCAGTCCGGGAGGGAGCTACGAGCAGTACTTC. Its protein is CSPGGSYEQYF. V and J are TRBV20-1 and TRBJ2-7; 8 bases line up with TRBD2. Germline V gives CDR1 DFQATT, CDR2 SNEGSKA (reference sequence). V gave up 8 bases and J gave up 3 bases; unmatched junction bases: 3. This CDR3 is 11 amino acids long.

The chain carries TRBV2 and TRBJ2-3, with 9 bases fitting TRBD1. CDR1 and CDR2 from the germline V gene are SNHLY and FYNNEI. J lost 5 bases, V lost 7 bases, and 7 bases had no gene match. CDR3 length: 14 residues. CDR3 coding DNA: TGTGCCAGCATAGGGACAGGGAGGCAAGATACGCAGTATTTT. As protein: CASIGTGRQDTQYF.

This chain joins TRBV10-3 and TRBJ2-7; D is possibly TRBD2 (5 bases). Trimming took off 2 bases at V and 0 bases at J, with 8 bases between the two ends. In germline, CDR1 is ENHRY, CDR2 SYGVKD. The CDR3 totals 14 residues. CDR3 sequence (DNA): TGTGCCATCAGTGAGCCTGACTACTCCTACGAGCAGTACTTC. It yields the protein CAISEPDYSYEQYF.

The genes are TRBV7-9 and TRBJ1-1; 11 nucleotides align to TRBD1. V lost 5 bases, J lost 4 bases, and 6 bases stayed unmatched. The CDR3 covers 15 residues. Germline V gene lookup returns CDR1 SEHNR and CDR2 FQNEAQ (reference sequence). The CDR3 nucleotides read TGTGCCAGCAGCCCCTCCGGGACAGGGGGCACTGAAGCTTTCTTT. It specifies CASSPSGTGGTEAFF.

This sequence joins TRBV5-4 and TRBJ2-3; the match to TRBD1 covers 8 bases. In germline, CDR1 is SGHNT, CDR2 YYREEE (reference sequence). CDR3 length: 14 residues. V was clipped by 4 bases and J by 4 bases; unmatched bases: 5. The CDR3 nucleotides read TGTGCCAGCAGCATTGGACAGGGCTCAGATACGCAGTATTTT. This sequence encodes CASSIGQGSDTQYF.

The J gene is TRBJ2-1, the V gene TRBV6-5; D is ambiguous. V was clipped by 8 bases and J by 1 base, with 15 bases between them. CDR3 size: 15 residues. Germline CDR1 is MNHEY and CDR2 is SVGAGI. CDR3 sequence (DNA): TGTGCCAGCTCGCCGCTGAGTGGTTCCTACAATGAGCAGTTCTTC. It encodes CASSPLSGSYNEQFF.

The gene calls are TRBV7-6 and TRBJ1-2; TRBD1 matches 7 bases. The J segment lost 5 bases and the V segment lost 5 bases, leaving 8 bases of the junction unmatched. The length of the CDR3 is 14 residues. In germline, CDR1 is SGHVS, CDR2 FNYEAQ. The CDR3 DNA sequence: TGTGCCAGCAGCCTCGGGGACAGCCAGTATGGCTACACCTTC. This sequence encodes CASSLGDSQYGYTF.

CDR3 bases: TGTGCCAGCAGCCCGTCTCTAGCGGGGGGCTACGAGCAGTACTTC. This codes for CASSPSLAGGYEQYF. This chain joins TRBV7-2 and TRBJ2-7; TRBD2 matches 11 bases. Trimming cost V 5 bases and J 3 bases; bases outside gene matches: 6. Germline-derived CDR1 and CDR2 are SGHTA and FQGNSA. The CDR3 sequence is 15 residues long.

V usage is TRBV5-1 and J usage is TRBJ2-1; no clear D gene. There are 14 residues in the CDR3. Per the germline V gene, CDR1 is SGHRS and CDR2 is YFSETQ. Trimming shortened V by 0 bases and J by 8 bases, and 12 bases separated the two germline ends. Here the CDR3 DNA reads TGCGCCAGCAGCTTGGTACCTCCTACGGATGAGCAGTTCTTC. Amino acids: CASSLVPPTDEQFF. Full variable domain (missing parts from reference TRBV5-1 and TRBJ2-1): KAGVTQTPRYLIKTRGQQVTLSCSPISGHRSVSWYQQTPGQGLQFLFEYFSETQRNKGNFPGRFSGRQFSNSRSEMNVSTLELGDSALYLCASSLVPPTDEQFFGPGTRLTVL.

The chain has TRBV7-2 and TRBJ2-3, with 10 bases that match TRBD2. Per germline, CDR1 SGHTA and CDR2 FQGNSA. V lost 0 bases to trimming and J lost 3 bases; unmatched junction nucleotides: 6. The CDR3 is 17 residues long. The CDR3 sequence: CASSLAPSGSGTDTQYF. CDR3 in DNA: TGTGCCAGCAGCTTAGCGCCTAGCGGGAGTGGTACAGATACGCAGTATTTT.